A single sample gave rise to the 28 T cell receptor beta chains below, sequenced in a study of blood T cell repertoires in COVID-19. Profiled with immunoSEQ multiplex PCR; TCRdb holds only in-frame clones, not every one. Among roughly 200,000 clones listed, about 86% were seen once. The sample consisted of peripheral blood. The source is a woman aged 30 to 39 with active or convalescent COVID-19.

This clone has a single count. This sequence joins TRBV4-1 and TRBJ1-5; TRBD1 is a possible D gene (6 bases). This CDR3 comprises 19 residues. Between the trimmed V and J ends, which lost 3 bases and 4 bases, there was a span of 25 bases. The V gene's germline CDR1 is MGHRA and CDR2 YSYEKL. CDR3 in DNA: TGCGCCAGCAGCCACTTGGGACGCCGGGAGGGAGGGGGAAATCAGCCCCAGCATTTT. Its protein is CASSHLGRREGGGNQPQHF.

V is TRBV5-1 and J is TRBJ2-1; TRBD2 aligns across 16 bases. The CDR3 is 15 amino acids. CDR1 and CDR2 from the germline V gene are SGHRS and YFSETQ. After removal of 4 bases from V and 8 bases from J, the junction contained 3 bases not matched to a gene. This chain's CDR3 is CASSMGLAGGDEQFF. DNA of the CDR3: TGCGCCAGCAGCATGGGACTAGCGGGAGGGGATGAGCAGTTCTTC.

The chain couples TRBV10-1 to TRBJ2-1; D is possibly TRBD2 (6 bases). Germline CDR1 reads WNHNN; CDR2 reads SYGVQD (reference sequence). The CDR3 loop spans 15 amino acids. The germline V and J ends were trimmed by 4 bases and 0 bases, with 10 bases remaining between them. CDR3 residues: CASSAGESSYNEQFF. In DNA, the CDR3 is TGCGCCAGCAGTGCGGGGGAGAGCTCCTACAATGAGCAGTTCTTC.

This clone has just one count. CDR3 bases: TGTGCCAGCGGTGAACAGGGTCGAACTGAAGCTTTCTTT. Translating gives CASGEQGRTEAFF. The chain is built from TRBV4-2 and TRBJ1-1, with a possible D match to TRBD1 (6 bases). The CDR3 extends over 13 amino acids. V lost 8 bases and J lost 5, with 15 bases in between. Germline V lookup: CDR1 LGHNA, CDR2 YNFKEQ.

This clone was observed a single time. The chain recombines TRBV4-1 with TRBJ2-1, with 7 bases aligning to TRBD1. V gave up 2 bases and J gave up 7 bases; unmatched junction bases: 8. Germline lookup yields CDR1 MGHRA and CDR2 YSYEKL. This CDR3 comprises 15 residues. CDR3 DNA: TGCGCCAGCAGCCAACCCAAGACAGGGCGGAATGAGCAGTTCTTC. Its protein is CASSQPKTGRNEQFF.

This chain links TRBV7-2 with TRBJ2-5; TRBD2 is a possible D gene (6 bases). The germline V gene encodes CDR1 SGHTA and CDR2 FQGNSA. The CDR3 contains 15 residues. V was cut by 0 bases and J by 2 bases, with 10 bases left in between. The CDR3 bases are TGTGCCAGCAGCTTAGCACTTGGGGGGCAAGAGACCCAGTACTTC. Residues: CASSLALGGQETQYF. The full variable domain, completed using reference TRBV7-2 and TRBJ2-5, is GAGVSQSPSNKVTEKGKDVELRCDPISGHTALYWYRQSLGQGLEFLIYFQGNSAPDKSGLPSDRFSAERTGGSVSTLTIQRTQQEDSAVYLCASSLALGGQETQYFGPGTRLLVL.

The gene calls are TRBV5-1 and TRBJ2-5; TRBD2 matches at 7 bases. The CDR3 covers 13 residues. V lost 4 bases and J lost 5; bases outside the gene matches: 5. Germline-derived CDR1 and CDR2 are SGHRS and YFSETQ. CDR3 sequence reads: CASSPAGEETQYF. The CDR3 DNA reads as TGCGCCAGCAGCCCGGCGGGGGAGGAGACCCAGTACTTC.

V is TRBV4-2 and J is TRBJ2-7; no clear D gene. The germline V gene encodes CDR1 LGHNA and CDR2 YNFKEQ. This CDR3 is 13 amino acids long. V lost 2 bases and J 10 bases, leaving 15 bases between the germline ends. CDR3 in amino acids: CASSQSVITPQYF. In nucleotides, the CDR3 is TGTGCCAGCAGCCAATCAGTCATAACCCCCCAGTACTTC.

The CDR3 loop reads CASSLEDRASPEAFF. DNA for the CDR3: TGTGCCAGCAGCCTAGAAGACAGGGCCTCCCCTGAAGCTTTCTTT. The chain employs TRBV4-2 and TRBJ1-1; 7 bases are a match to TRBD1. Germline V gene sequence: CDR1 LGHNA, CDR2 YNFKEQ. The CDR3 covers 15 residues. The V gene end was trimmed by 4 bases and the J gene end by 6 bases; junction bases not matched to a gene: 11.

Written as DNA, the CDR3 is TGTGCCAGCAGTGAAGGGGGCGGGGGTATGAACACTGAAGCTTTCTTT. As protein: CASSEGGGGMNTEAFF. This chain links TRBV25-1 with TRBJ1-1; possible D gene TRBD1, 6 bases. V gave up 2 bases and J gave up 0 bases, with 13 bases separating them. The CDR3 runs 16 residues. The germline V gene has CDR1 MGHDK and CDR2 SYGVNS.

This chain uses TRBV10-2 with TRBJ2-3; weak D call: TRBD1 (6 bases). Trimming removed 7 bases from V and 2 bases from J, with 13 bases in between. This CDR3 contains 14 residues. Germline V gene lookup returns CDR1 WSHSY and CDR2 SAAADI. Here the CDR3 DNA reads TGCGCCAGCACCGACAGGCCATACACAGATACGCAGTATTTT. Translated, it gives CASTDRPYTDTQYF.

The chain has TRBV11-2 and TRBJ1-1; 7 bases align to TRBD1. V lost 0 bases, J lost 1 base, and 5 bases stayed unmatched. Germline V CDR1 and CDR2: SGHAT, FQNNGV. This CDR3 contains 16 residues. CDR3 nucleotides: TGTGCCAGCAGCTTAGATTTAGGGGGCCCGAACACTGAAGCTTTCTTT. Translating it yields CASSLDLGGPNTEAFF.

The chain recombines TRBV6-6 with TRBJ1-1; 7 bases align to TRBD1. Looked up from germline, CDR1 is MNHNY and CDR2 is SVGAGI (reference sequence). The junction had 5 bases not matched to a gene; V was cut back by 2 bases and J by 8 bases. The CDR3 covers 13 residues. The CDR3 sequence is CASSYPSDREAFF. DNA for the CDR3: TGTGCCAGCAGTTACCCTTCGGACAGGGAAGCTTTCTTT.

CDR3 region: CASSPRGSMSLNEQYF. The CDR3 DNA sequence: TGTGCCAGCAGCCCCCGGGGGAGTATGTCGTTAAACGAGCAGTACTTC. The chain couples TRBV9 to TRBJ2-7; D possibly corresponds to TRBD2 (6 bases). Trimming took off 4 bases at V and 5 bases at J, with 22 bases between the two ends. Germline CDR1 SGDLS, CDR2 YYNGEE. The CDR3 runs 16 residues.

This CDR3 reads CASSLGGDRQGEQYF. In DNA, the CDR3 is TGTGCCAGCAGCTTAGGTGGGGACAGGCAAGGCGAGCAGTACTTC. V usage is TRBV7-6 and J usage is TRBJ2-7, with TRBD1 matching 8 bases. The CDR3 loop spans 15 amino acids. The V segment lost 1 base and the J segment 6 bases; nucleotides outside the gene matches: 8. The germline CDR1 and CDR2 sequences are SGHVS and FNYEAQ.

A single count supports this clone. The chain uses TRBV12-3 or TRBV12-4 and TRBJ1-2; perhaps TRBD1 as D (6 bases). The CDR3 covers 13 residues. Trimming shortened V by 6 bases and J by 1 base, and 9 bases separated the two germline ends. CDR3 sequence: CASRSDSNYGYTF. CDR3 nucleotide sequence: TGTGCCAGCAGATCGGACAGTAACTATGGCTACACCTTC.

V and J are TRBV19 and TRBJ1-3; D not resolved. Trimming shortened V by 7 bases and J by 4 bases, and 8 bases separated the two germline ends. CDR3 length equals 12 residues. CDR1 and CDR2 (germline): LNHDA, SQIVND (reference sequence). The chain's CDR3 is CASNPGGNTIYF. CDR3 nucleotide sequence: TGTGCCAGTAACCCAGGAGGAAACACCATATATTTT.

The chain is built from TRBV6-4 and TRBJ2-3, with TRBD2 matching over 9 bases. The CDR3 runs 15 residues. After removal of 2 bases from V and 1 base from J, the junction contained 1 base not matched to a gene. In germline, CDR1 is MRHNA, CDR2 SNTAGT. The CDR3 DNA sequence: TGTGCCAGCAGTGACGTAGCGGGGGGCACAGATACGCAGTATTTT. Residues: CASSDVAGGTDTQYF.

The chain joins TRBV30 to TRBJ1-1; D gene ambiguous. The CDR3 extends over 11 amino acids. CDR1 GTSNPN and CDR2 SVGIG come from the germline V gene (reference sequence). The V and J ends lost 0 bases and 8 bases respectively, with 7 bases between them. The CDR3: CAWSVAGEAFF. CDR3 coding DNA: TGTGCCTGGAGTGTAGCAGGAGAAGCTTTCTTT. Full variable domain (remainder filled in from reference TRBV30 and TRBJ1-1): SQTIHQWPATLVQPVGSPLSLECTVEGTSNPNLYWYRQAAGRGLQLLFYSVGIGQISSEVPQNLSASRPQDRQFILSSKKLLLSDSGFYLCAWSVAGEAFFGQGTRLTVV.

The chain has TRBV6-4 and TRBJ1-2, with D hard to call. The CDR3 sequence is 14 residues long. The germline CDR1 and CDR2 sequences are MRHNA and SNTAGT. V lost 0 bases, J lost 4 bases, and 9 bases lay in between. The CDR3 region is CASSDSGSTYGYTF. The CDR3 DNA follows: TGTGCCAGCAGTGACTCGGGCAGCACCTATGGCTACACCTTC.

This chain connects TRBV19 to TRBJ2-3; D perhaps matches TRBD2 (6 bases). The CDR3 consists of 14 residues. Trimming cost V 7 bases and J 2 bases, with 13 bases left between them. Germline CDR1 is LNHDA and CDR2 is SQIVND (reference sequence). The CDR3 here is CASNYGGLTDTQYF. The DNA of the CDR3 is TGTGCCAGTAACTACGGGGGACTCACAGATACGCAGTATTTT.

The chain employs TRBV28 and TRBJ1-5; TRBD1 is a possible D gene (5 bases). V gave up 1 base and J gave up 7 bases, with 11 bases separating them. The germline gives CDR1 MDHEN, CDR2 SYDVKM. This CDR3 is built from 14 residues. The chain's CDR3 is CASSLSGWSQPQHF. Written as DNA, the CDR3 is TGTGCCAGCAGTTTATCAGGGTGGAGCCAGCCCCAGCATTTT.

The CDR3: CASSLGQGAEAFF. Written as DNA, the CDR3 is TGTGCCAGCAGCCTGGGACAGGGGGCTGAAGCTTTCTTT. The chain uses TRBV13 and TRBJ1-1; 11 bases line up with TRBD1. The trim removed 5 bases at V and 6 bases at J, leaving 2 bases unmatched. This CDR3 is built from 13 residues. Germline CDR1 and CDR2: PRHDT and FYEKMQ (reference sequence).

This sequence joins TRBV11-3 and TRBJ2-2; 16 bases line up with TRBD2. V was pared by 6 bases and J by 2 bases, with 9 bases of the junction left unmatched. Germline V gene data show CDR1 as SGHNT and CDR2 as YENEEA. The CDR3 sequence is 19 residues long. CDR3 DNA: TGTGCCAGCAGACATCAGGGACTAGCGGGGGGGCGTAACACCGGGGAGCTGTTTTTT. It codes for CASRHQGLAGGRNTGELFF.

This clone showed up just a few times. V and J are TRBV10-3 and TRBJ2-1; 7 positions match TRBD2. The CDR3 sequence is 16 residues long. V dropped 2 bases and J dropped 9; count of bases not matched to a gene: 13. Germline V gene sequence: CDR1 ENHRY, CDR2 SYGVKD. For the CDR3, the DNA is TGTGCCATCAGTGAGGGGGGGGGAACGGGAGCTCGTGAGCAGTTCTTC. It encodes CAISEGGGTGAREQFF.

The chain uses TRBV18 and TRBJ1-1; D unresolved. This CDR3 has 14 residues. V lost 2 bases and J lost 0, with 7 bases in between. The germline CDR1 and CDR2 sequences are KGHSH and LQKENI. The CDR3 DNA sequence: TGTGCCAGCTCACCAGCAGGCGTGAACACTGAAGCTTTCTTT. It codes for CASSPAGVNTEAFF. Filled out from reference TRBV18 and TRBJ1-1, the complete variable domain reads NAGVMQNPRHLVRRRGQEARLRCSPMKGHSHVYWYRQLPEEGLKFMVYLQKENIIDESGMPKERFSAEFPKEGPSILRIQQVVRGDSAAYFCASSPAGVNTEAFFGQGTRLTVV.

This clone was seen just once. J is TRBJ2-1 and V is TRBV11-2, with 7 bases fitting TRBD2. Germline assignment: CDR1 SGHAT and CDR2 FQNNGV. V shed 6 bases, J shed 10 bases, and the junction held 9 bases outside the gene matches. There are 13 residues in the CDR3. CDR3 sequence reads: CASRPDQRGEQFF. The CDR3, as DNA: TGTGCCAGCAGACCGGACCAGCGGGGCGAGCAGTTCTTC.

The V gene is TRBV5-1, the J gene TRBJ1-6; weak D call: TRBD1 (6 bases). The CDR3 is 14 amino acids. Trimming removed 7 bases from V and 7 bases from J, with 15 bases in between. Germline CDR1 is SGHRS and CDR2 is YFSETQ. The CDR3 DNA is TGCGCCAGCTCCCGGACAGTCGGAAATTCACCCCTCCACTTT. Translating it yields CASSRTVGNSPLHF.